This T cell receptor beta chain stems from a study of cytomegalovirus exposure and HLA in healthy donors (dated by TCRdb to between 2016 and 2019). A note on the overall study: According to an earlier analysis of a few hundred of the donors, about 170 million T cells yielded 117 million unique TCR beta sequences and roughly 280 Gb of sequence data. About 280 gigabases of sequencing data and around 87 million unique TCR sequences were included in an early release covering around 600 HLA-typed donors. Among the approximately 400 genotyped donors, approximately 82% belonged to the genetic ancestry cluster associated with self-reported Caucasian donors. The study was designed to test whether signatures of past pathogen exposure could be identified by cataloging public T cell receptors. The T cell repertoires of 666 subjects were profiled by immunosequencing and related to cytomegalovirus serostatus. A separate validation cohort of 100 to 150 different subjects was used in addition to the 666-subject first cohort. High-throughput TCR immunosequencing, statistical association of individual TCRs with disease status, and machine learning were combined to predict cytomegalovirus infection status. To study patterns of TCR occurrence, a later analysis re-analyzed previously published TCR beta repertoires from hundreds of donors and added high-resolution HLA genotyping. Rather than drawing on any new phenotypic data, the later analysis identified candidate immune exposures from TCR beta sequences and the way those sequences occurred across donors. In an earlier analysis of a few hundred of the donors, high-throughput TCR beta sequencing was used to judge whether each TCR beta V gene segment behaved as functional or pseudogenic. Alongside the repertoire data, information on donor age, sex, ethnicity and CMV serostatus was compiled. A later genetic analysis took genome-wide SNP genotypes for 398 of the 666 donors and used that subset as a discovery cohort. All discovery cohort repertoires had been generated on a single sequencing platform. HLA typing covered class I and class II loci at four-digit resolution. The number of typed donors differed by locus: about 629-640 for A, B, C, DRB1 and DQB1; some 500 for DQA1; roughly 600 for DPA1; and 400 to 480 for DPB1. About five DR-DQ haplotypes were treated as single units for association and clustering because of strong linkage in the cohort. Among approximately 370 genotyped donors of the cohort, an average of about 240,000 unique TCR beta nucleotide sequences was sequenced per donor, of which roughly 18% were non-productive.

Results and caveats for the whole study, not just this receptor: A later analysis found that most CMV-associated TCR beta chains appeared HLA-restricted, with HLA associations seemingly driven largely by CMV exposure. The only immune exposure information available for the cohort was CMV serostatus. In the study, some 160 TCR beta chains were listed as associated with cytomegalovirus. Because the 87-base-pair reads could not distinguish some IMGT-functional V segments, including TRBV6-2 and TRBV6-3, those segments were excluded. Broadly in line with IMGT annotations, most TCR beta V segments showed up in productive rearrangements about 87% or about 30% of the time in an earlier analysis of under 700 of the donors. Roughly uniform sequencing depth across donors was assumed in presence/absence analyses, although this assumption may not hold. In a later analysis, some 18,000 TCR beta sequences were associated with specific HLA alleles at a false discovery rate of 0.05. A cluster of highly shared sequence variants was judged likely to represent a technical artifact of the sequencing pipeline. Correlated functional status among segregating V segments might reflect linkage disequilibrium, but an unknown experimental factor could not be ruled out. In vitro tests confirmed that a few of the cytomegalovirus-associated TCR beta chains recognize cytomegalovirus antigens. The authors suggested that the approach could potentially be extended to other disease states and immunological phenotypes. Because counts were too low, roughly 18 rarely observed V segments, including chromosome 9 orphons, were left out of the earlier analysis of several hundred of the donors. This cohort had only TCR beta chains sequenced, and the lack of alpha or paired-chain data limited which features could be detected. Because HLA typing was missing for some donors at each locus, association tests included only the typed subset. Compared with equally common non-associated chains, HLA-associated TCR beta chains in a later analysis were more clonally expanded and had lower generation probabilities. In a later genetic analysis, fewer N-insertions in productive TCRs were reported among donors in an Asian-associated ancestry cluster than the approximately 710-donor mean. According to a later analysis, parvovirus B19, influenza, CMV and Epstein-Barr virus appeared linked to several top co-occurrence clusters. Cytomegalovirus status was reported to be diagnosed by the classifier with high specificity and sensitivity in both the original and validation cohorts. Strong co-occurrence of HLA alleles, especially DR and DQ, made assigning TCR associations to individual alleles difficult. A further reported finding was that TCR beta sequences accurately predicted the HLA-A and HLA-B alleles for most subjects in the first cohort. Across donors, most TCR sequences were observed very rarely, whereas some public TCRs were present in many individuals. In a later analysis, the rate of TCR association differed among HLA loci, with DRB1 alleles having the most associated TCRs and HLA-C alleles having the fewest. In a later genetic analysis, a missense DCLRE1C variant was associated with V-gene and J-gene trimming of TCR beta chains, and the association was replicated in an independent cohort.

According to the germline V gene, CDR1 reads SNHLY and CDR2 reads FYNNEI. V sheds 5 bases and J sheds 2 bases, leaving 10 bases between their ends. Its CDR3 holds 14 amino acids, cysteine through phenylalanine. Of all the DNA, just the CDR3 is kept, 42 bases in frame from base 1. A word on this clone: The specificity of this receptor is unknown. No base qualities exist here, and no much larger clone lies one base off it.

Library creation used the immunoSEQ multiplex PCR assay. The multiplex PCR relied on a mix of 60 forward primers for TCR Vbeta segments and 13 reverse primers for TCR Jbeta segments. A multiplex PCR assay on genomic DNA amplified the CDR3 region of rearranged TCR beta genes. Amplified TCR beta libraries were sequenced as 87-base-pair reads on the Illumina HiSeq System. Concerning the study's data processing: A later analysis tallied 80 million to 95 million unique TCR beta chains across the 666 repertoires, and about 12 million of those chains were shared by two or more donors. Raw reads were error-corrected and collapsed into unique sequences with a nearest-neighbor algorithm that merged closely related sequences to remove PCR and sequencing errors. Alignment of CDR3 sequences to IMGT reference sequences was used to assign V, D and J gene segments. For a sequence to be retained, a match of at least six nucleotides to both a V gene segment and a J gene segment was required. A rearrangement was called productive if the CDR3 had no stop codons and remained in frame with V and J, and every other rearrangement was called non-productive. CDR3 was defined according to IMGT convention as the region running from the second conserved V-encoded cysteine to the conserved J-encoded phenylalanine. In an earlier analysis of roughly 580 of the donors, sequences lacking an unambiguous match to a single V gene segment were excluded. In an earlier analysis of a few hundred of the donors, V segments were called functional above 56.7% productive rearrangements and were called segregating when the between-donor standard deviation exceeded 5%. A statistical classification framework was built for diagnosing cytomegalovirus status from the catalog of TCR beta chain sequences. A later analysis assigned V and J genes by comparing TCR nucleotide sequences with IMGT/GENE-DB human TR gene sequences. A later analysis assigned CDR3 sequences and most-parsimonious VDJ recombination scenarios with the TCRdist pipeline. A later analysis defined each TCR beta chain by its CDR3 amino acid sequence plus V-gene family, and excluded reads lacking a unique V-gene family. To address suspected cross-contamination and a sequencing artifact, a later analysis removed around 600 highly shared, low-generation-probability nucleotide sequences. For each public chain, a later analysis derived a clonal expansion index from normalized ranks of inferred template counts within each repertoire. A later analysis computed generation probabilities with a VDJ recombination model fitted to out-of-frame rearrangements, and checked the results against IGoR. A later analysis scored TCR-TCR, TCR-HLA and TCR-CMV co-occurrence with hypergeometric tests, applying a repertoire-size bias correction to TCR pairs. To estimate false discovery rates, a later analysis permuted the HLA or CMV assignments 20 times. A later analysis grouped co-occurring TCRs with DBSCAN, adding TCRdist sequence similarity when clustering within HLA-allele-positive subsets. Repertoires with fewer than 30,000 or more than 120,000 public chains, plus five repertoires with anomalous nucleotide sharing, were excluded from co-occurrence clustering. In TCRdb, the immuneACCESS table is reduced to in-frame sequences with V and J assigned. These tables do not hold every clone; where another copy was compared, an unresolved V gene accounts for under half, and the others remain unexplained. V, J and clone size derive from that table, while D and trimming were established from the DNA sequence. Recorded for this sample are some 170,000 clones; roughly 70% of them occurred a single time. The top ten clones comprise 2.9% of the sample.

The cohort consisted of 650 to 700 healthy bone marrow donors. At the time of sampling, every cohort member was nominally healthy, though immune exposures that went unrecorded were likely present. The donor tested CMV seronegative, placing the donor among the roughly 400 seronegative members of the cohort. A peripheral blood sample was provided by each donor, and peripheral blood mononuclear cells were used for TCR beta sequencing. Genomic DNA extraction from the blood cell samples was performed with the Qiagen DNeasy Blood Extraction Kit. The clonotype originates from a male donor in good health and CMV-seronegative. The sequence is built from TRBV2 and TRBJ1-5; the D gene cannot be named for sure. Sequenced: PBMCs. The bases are TGTGCCAGCAGTTCCGGGTCGGGCAATCAGCCCCAGCATTTT. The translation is CASSSGSGNQPQHF. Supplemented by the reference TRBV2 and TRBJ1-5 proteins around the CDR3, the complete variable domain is EPEVTQTPSHQVTQMGQEVILRCVPISNHLYFYWYRQILGQKVEFLVSFYNNEISEKSEIFDDQFSVERPDGSNFTLKIRSTKLEDSAMYFCASSSGSGNQPQHFGDGTRLSIL.